These 8 T cell receptor beta chains share one sample of origin, sequenced in a study of siplizumab effects on memory and regulatory T cells. Clones were read by immunoSEQ multiplex PCR, and TCRdb kept only the in-frame ones, dropping some. The repertoire has 100,000 to 120,000 clones, 80% to 95% of them found once; the top ten carry 1.3%. Sequences were obtained from CD4+ T cells sorted from blood. The receptor set was obtained from a human donor in good health.

The chain recombines TRBV2 with TRBJ1-2; TRBD1 is a possible D gene (5 bases). This CDR3 region has 14 residues. V lost 6 bases to trimming and J lost 4 bases, with 15 bases between them. The V gene's germline CDR1 is SNHLY and CDR2 FYNNEI. The CDR3 DNA is TGTGCCAGCAGCAGGGACGGCGGGTCCTATGGCTACACCTTC. Protein: CASSRDGGSYGYTF.

The chain couples TRBV7-2 to TRBJ2-7; the match to TRBD2 covers 7 bases. CDR3 length: 15 residues. V lost 1 base and J lost 2; bases outside the gene matches: 5. The germline V gene encodes CDR1 SGHTA and CDR2 FQGNSA. The CDR3 here is CASSLVPGTTYEQYF. The CDR3 DNA reads TGTGCCAGCAGCTTAGTCCCCGGGACTACCTACGAGCAGTACTTC.

The chain links TRBV6-5 to TRBJ2-5, with D possibly TRBD2 on 7 matching bases. The V gene lost 5 bases and the J gene lost 1 base, with 14 bases spanning the gap. The CDR3 totals 15 residues. CDR1 and CDR2 (germline): MNHEY, SVGAGI. The CDR3, as DNA: TGTGCCAGCAGTAGAGGGGGGGGCCCCCAAGAGACCCAGTACTTC. This sequence encodes CASSRGGGPQETQYF.

The chain uses TRBV6-6 and TRBJ2-5; TRBD1 matches at 8 bases. The CDR3 consists of 14 residues. V shed 6 bases and J 2 bases; nucleotides not matched to a gene: 5. Per the germline V gene, CDR1 is MNHNY and CDR2 is SVGAGI (reference sequence). CDR3 nucleotides: TGTGCCAGCAGCCTCACAGGGGGACAAGAGACCCAGTACTTC. Translating it yields CASSLTGGQETQYF.

The chain joins TRBV6-5 to TRBJ2-7, with TRBD2 as a possible D gene (5 bases). This CDR3 has 14 amino acids. Germline V gives CDR1 MNHEY, CDR2 SVGAGI. Trimming cost V 5 bases and J 3 bases, with 14 bases left between them. This CDR3 is CASSPLWRNYEQYF. CDR3 sequence (DNA): TGTGCCAGCAGTCCCCTATGGAGGAACTACGAGCAGTACTTC.

This clone was seen only a few times. This chain links TRBV7-8 with TRBJ1-6; 7 bases are shared with TRBD1. V trimming: 1 base; J trimming: 10 bases; junction bases outside the gene matches: 7. Germline V lookup: CDR1 SGHVS, CDR2 FQNEAQ. This CDR3 contains 15 residues. As DNA, the CDR3 is TGTGCCAGCAGCTTAGATTCGGCAGGGGGATCACCCCTCCACTTT. Encoded protein: CASSLDSAGGSPLHF. Filled out from reference TRBV7-8 and TRBJ1-6, the complete variable domain reads GAGVSQSPRYKVAKRGQDVALRCDPISGHVSLFWYQQALGQGPEFLTYFQNEAQLDKSGLPSDRFFAERPEGSVSTLKIQRTQQEDSAVYLCASSLDSAGGSPLHFGNGTRLTVT.

This chain links TRBV7-9 with TRBJ1-5, with TRBD1 matching over 8 bases. The CDR3 extends over 14 amino acids. Germline lookup yields CDR1 SEHNR and CDR2 FQNEAQ (reference sequence). V shed 4 bases and J 7 bases; nucleotides not matched to a gene: 6. The CDR3 bases are TGTGCCAGCAGCTCGATGACAGGGGAACAGCCCCAGCATTTT. Amino acids: CASSSMTGEQPQHF.

This clone was recorded only once. The chain uses TRBV18 and TRBJ1-4; no firm D call. Germline loops: CDR1 KGHSH, CDR2 LQKENI. The CDR3 consists of 17 residues. Trimming left V 3 bases short and J 5 bases short, with 19 bases between. CDR3 amino acids: CASSPETPGRENEKLFF. For the CDR3, the DNA is TGTGCCAGCTCACCTGAAACTCCTGGACGCGAAAATGAAAAACTGTTTTTT.